This T cell receptor beta chain was captured by sequencing in a study of blood T cell repertoires in COVID-19. For the study at large: Donors in the United States, Italy and Spain gave samples during acute or convalescent COVID-19.

Germline V gives CDR1 SGHKS, CDR2 YYEKEE (reference sequence). This CDR3 has 12 amino acids. Trimming left V 4 bases short and J 9 bases short, with 11 bases between. Only in-frame clones appear in the TCRdb table, and some are missing; sequencing was by immunoSEQ multiplex PCR. The sample consists of about 480,000 clones, roughly nine tenths of them appearing once. The chain uses TRBV5-5 and TRBJ2-1; maybe TRBD2 (6 bases). Sample: peripheral blood. This sequence originates from a young man with COVID-19, enrolled during active disease. The CDR3 region is CASSQMGGEQFF. The CDR3 DNA is TGTGCCAGCAGCCAAATGGGAGGTGAGCAGTTCTTC. Full variable domain (outside the CDR3, taken from reference TRBV5-5 and TRBJ2-1): DAGVTQSPTHLIKTRGQQVTLRCSPISGHKSVSWYQQVLGQGPQFIFQYYEKEERGRGNFPDRFSARQFPNYSSELNVNALLLGDSALYLCASSQMGGEQFFGPGTRLTVL.